These T cell receptor beta chains were read from a single sample in a study of blood T cell repertoires in COVID-19. TCRdb's table, derived via immunoSEQ multiplex PCR, lists solely in-frame clones and lacks some. The sample holds about 260,000 clones, about 86% seen once. Specimen: PBMCs or T cells enriched from blood (not recorded which). All receptors derive from a man aged 30 to 45 with acute COVID-19. Both conserved end residues are part of each CDR3. D genes are given only for firm matches. Clone size, where shown, is once, few, many, or a class for clones that have expanded.

J gene: TRBJ1-1
D gene: NA
V gene: TRBV18
clone size: NA
CDR3 protein: CASSQVGGTEAFF
CDR3 DNA: TGTGCCAGCTCCCAGGTAGGGGGCACTGAAGCTTTCTTT

J gene: TRBJ1-2
D gene: NA
V gene: TRBV15
clone size: NA
CDR3 protein: CATSRDPQGTYGYTF
CDR3 DNA: TGTGCCACCAGCAGAGACCCACAGGGAACCTATGGCTACACCTTC

J gene: TRBJ2-2
D gene: TRBD2
V gene: TRBV11-2
clone size: NA
CDR3 protein: CASSQFGLAGGRNTGELFF
CDR3 DNA: TGTGCCAGCAGCCAATTCGGACTAGCGGGAGGTCGTAACACCGGGGAGCTGTTTTTT

J gene: TRBJ1-1
D gene: NA
V gene: TRBV9
clone size: NA
CDR3 protein: CASSVVRANTEAFF
CDR3 DNA: TGTGCCAGCAGCGTAGTCAGGGCGAACACTGAAGCTTTCTTT

J gene: TRBJ2-5
D gene: TRBD1
V gene: TRBV5-5
clone size: once
CDR3 protein: CASSSSGTGGETQYF
CDR3 DNA: TGTGCCAGCAGCTCCTCCGGGACAGGGGGAGAGACCCAGTACTTC

J gene: TRBJ2-1
D gene: NA
V gene: TRBV5-1
clone size: NA
CDR3 protein: CASSLNGQAYNEQFF
CDR3 DNA: TGTGCCAGCAGCTTGAATGGTCAGGCCTACAATGAGCAGTTCTTC

J gene: TRBJ2-2
D gene: NA
V gene: TRBV5-4
clone size: NA
CDR3 protein: CASSPKVSGRFGELFF
CDR3 DNA: TGTGCCAGCAGCCCGAAGGTCAGCGGAAGATTCGGGGAGCTGTTTTTT

J gene: TRBJ1-1
D gene: NA
V gene: TRBV7-8
clone size: once
CDR3 protein: CASGRKMNTEAFF
CDR3 DNA: TGTGCCAGCGGGAGGAAAATGAACACTGAAGCTTTCTTT

J gene: TRBJ2-4
D gene: NA
V gene: TRBV5-4
clone size: NA
CDR3 protein: CASSVEASKNIQYF
CDR3 DNA: TGTGCCAGCAGCGTAGAGGCGTCCAAAAACATTCAGTACTTC

J gene: TRBJ2-1
D gene: TRBD2
V gene: TRBV28
clone size: NA
CDR3 protein: CASSLKRGGRNEQFF
CDR3 DNA: TGTGCCAGCAGCCTTAAGCGGGGGGGCCGCAATGAGCAGTTCTTC

J gene: TRBJ1-3
D gene: NA
V gene: TRBV19
clone size: NA
CDR3 protein: CASSSRGSGNTIYF
CDR3 DNA: TGTGCCAGTAGTTCTAGGGGGTCTGGAAACACCATATATTTT

J gene: TRBJ1-2
D gene: NA
V gene: TRBV28
clone size: NA
CDR3 protein: CASSSTGSGGYTF
CDR3 DNA: TGTGCCAGCAGTTCAACAGGGTCGGGTGGCTACACCTTC

J gene: TRBJ1-2
D gene: NA
V gene: TRBV3-1/TRBV3-2
clone size: NA
CDR3 protein: CASSQARPLNRAYYGYTF
CDR3 DNA: TGTGCCAGCAGCCAAGCCCGGCCCCTCAACAGGGCTTACTATGGCTACACCTTC

J gene: TRBJ2-2
D gene: NA
V gene: TRBV28
clone size: NA
CDR3 protein: CATTANTGELFF
CDR3 DNA: TGTGCCACTACAGCGAACACCGGGGAGCTGTTTTTT

J gene: TRBJ1-5
D gene: TRBD1
V gene: TRBV18
clone size: NA
CDR3 protein: CASSPQLGGQGTQPQHF
CDR3 DNA: TGTGCCAGCTCACCTCAGTTGGGGGGACAGGGTACTCAGCCCCAGCATTTT

J gene: TRBJ1-4
D gene: TRBD1
V gene: TRBV3-1/TRBV3-2
clone size: NA
CDR3 protein: CASSQKGLGTGGEKLFF
CDR3 DNA: TGTGCCAGCAGCCAAAAGGGGCTCGGGACAGGGGGTGAAAAACTGTTTTTT

J gene: TRBJ1-2
D gene: NA
V gene: TRBV20-1
clone size: NA
CDR3 protein: CSASWSGLDGYTF
CDR3 DNA: TGCAGTGCTAGTTGGTCAGGACTGGATGGCTACACCTTC

J gene: TRBJ1-3
D gene: NA
V gene: TRBV6-5
clone size: NA
CDR3 protein: CASSKLSSGNTIYF
CDR3 DNA: TGTGCCAGCAGTAAGCTGAGCTCTGGAAACACCATATATTTT

J gene: TRBJ2-2
D gene: NA
V gene: TRBV7-9
clone size: NA
CDR3 protein: CASSSRGNTGELFF
CDR3 DNA: TGTGCCAGCAGTTCCCGGGGGAACACCGGGGAGCTGTTTTTT

J gene: TRBJ2-4
D gene: NA
V gene: TRBV19
clone size: NA
CDR3 protein: CASSPLEGAKNIQYF
CDR3 DNA: TGTGCCAGTAGTCCGCTAGAGGGAGCCAAAAACATTCAGTACTTC

J gene: TRBJ1-1
D gene: TRBD1
V gene: TRBV7-2
clone size: NA
CDR3 protein: CASSLDGSTGEAFF
CDR3 DNA: TGTGCCAGCAGCTTAGATGGGTCGACAGGGGAAGCTTTCTTT

J gene: TRBJ2-2
D gene: NA
V gene: TRBV19
clone size: NA
CDR3 protein: CASTFTRDTGELFF
CDR3 DNA: TGTGCCAGTACGTTCACCAGGGACACCGGGGAGCTGTTTTTT

J gene: TRBJ2-3
D gene: TRBD2
V gene: TRBV6-2/TRBV6-3
clone size: once
CDR3 protein: CASSTGTSEPINTQYF
CDR3 DNA: TGTGCCAGCAGTACCGGGACTAGCGAGCCTATTAATACGCAGTATTTT